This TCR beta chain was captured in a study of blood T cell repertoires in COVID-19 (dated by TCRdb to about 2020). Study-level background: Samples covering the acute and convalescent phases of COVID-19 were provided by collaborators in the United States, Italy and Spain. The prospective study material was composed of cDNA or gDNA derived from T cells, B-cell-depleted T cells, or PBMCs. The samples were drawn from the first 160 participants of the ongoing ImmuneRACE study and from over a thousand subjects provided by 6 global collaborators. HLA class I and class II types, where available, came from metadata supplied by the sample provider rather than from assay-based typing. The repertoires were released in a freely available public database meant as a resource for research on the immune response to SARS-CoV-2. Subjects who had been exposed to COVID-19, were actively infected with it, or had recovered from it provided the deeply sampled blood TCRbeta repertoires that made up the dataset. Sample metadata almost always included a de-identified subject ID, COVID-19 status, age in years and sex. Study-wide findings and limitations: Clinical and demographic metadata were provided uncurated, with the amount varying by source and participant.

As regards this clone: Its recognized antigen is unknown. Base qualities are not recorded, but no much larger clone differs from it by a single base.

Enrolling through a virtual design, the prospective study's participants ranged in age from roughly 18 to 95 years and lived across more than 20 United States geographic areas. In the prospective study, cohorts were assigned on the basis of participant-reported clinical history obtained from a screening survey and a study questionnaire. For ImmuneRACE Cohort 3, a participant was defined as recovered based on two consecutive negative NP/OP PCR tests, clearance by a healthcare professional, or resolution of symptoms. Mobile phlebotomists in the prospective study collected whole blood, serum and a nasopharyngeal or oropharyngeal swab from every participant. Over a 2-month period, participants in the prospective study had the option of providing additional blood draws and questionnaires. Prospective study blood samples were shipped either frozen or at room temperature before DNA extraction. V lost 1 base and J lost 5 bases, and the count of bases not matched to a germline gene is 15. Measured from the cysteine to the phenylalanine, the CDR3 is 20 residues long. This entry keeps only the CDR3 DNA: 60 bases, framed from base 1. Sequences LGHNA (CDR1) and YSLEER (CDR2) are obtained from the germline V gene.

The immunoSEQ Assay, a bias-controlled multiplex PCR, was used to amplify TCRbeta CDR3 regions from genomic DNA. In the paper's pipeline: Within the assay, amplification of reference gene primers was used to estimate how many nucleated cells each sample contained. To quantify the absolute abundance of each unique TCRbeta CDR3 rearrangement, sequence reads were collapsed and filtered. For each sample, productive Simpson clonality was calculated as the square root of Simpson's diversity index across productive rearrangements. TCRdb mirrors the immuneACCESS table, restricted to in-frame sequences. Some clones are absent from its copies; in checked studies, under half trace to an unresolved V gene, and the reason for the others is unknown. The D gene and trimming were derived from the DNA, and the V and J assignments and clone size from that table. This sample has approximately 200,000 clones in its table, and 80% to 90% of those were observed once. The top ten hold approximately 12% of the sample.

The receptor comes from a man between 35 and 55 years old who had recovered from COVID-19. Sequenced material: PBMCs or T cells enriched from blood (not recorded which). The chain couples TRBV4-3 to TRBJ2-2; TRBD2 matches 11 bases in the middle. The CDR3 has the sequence CASSQASGVLAGGGTGELFF. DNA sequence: TGCGCCAGCAGCCAAGCATCAGGGGTCCTAGCGGGAGGAGGGACCGGGGAGCTGTTTTTT.